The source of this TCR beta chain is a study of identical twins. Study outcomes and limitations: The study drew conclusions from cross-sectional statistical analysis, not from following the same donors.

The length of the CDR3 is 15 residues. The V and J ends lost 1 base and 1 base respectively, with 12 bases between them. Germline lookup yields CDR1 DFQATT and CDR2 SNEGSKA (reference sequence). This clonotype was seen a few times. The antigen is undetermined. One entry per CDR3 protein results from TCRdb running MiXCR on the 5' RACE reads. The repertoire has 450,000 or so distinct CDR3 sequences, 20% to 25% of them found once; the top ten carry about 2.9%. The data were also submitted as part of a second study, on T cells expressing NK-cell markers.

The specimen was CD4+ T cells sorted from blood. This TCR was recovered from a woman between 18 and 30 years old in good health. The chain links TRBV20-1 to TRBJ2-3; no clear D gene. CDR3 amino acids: CSARVAEIGTDTQYF. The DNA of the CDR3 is TGCAGTGCTAGAGTGGCAGAGATCGGCACAGATACGCAGTATTTT.